The sequence of this T cell receptor beta chain was determined in a study of regulatory dendritic cells for organ transplantation. FACS sorted CD4+ or CD8+ T cells into CD45RA+ naive and CD45RO+ memory. Points from the study as a whole: Naive T cells showed high diversity, memory cells less, memory CD8+ least. Resting memory CD8+ T cells held the most alloreactive clonotypes.

To note about this clone: Its antigen is not identified.

TCRdb keeps only in-frame clones here, not all; method: immunoSEQ multiplex PCR. In the table there are tens of thousands of clones, less than 85% of which are singletons. This CDR3 contains 15 residues. V was clipped by 1 base and J by 3 bases; unmatched bases: 2. Per germline, CDR1 PRHDT and CDR2 FYEKMQ (reference sequence). Sequenced: naive CD8+ T cells from blood. As to subset: CD45RA+ naive T cells. The chain employs TRBV13 and TRBJ2-2; TRBD1 matches at 7 bases. The clonotype was recovered from a human donor in good health. CDR3: CASSLEGADTGELFF. The CDR3 DNA follows: TGTGCCAGCAGCTTAGAGGGGGCCGACACCGGGGAGCTGTTTTTT.